What follows are 21 T cell receptor beta chains derived from one specimen sequenced in a study of T cells after yellow fever vaccination. TCRdb itself ran the 5' RACE reads through MiXCR, one entry per CDR3 protein. This sample has hundreds of thousands of distinct CDR3 sequences; around 16% occur once, and the top ten carry 17%. This specimen consisted of PBMCs, obtained 5 to 6 days after the first yellow fever vaccination. These TCRs come from a man between 18 and 29 years old who received the YFV17D yellow fever vaccine.

This clonotype was found a few times. The chain is built from TRBV20-1 and TRBJ1-5; TRBD1 matches 7 bases. CDR3 length: 16 residues. Germline-derived CDR1 and CDR2 are DFQATT and SNEGSKA (reference sequence). V dropped 5 bases and J dropped 0; count of bases not matched to a gene: 10. The CDR3 protein is CSAPSKGQISNQPQHF. The CDR3 nucleotides are TGCAGTGCTCCCAGTAAGGGACAGATTAGCAATCAGCCCCAGCATTTT.

V gene TRBV20-1 combines with J gene TRBJ1-1; no clear D. The CDR3 is 13 residues long. CDR1 and CDR2 from the germline V gene are DFQATT and SNEGSKA (reference sequence). Trimming removed 3 bases from V and 2 bases from J, with 10 bases in between. In nucleotides, the CDR3 is TGCAGTGCTAGCCCGGAGATAAACACTGAAGCTTTCTTT. Residues: CSASPEINTEAFF.

This clonotype showed up just a few times. This chain connects TRBV7-9 to TRBJ2-2, with D possibly TRBD2 on 6 matching bases. V was trimmed by 5 bases and J by 8 bases, leaving 15 bases between them. Germline CDR1 SEHNR, CDR2 FQNEAQ (reference sequence). CDR3 length: 14 amino acids. In nucleotides, the CDR3 is TGTGCCAGCAGCCCCCTTGCGGGGCCTGGGGAGCTGTTTTTT. It translates to CASSPLAGPGELFF.

The V call is TRBV4-3, the J call TRBJ2-1; D call uncertain. Deletions cut 0 bases from V and 10 bases from J, with 10 bases between. The CDR3 consists of 13 residues. CDR1 and CDR2 (germline): LGHNA, YSLEER. The CDR3 loop reads CASSQDLRREQFF. The CDR3 DNA follows: TGCGCCAGCAGCCAAGATTTACGACGAGAGCAGTTCTTC.

This clonotype was recorded a few times. This CDR3 reads CASSLWTSAADTQYF. The CDR3 bases are TGTGCCAGCAGCCTATGGACTAGCGCGGCAGATACGCAGTATTTT. The V call is TRBV7-6, the J call TRBJ2-3; 9 bases agree with TRBD2. This CDR3 region has 15 residues. Germline CDR1 and CDR2: SGHVS and FNYEAQ. V lost 5 bases to trimming and J lost 4 bases; unmatched junction nucleotides: 7.

The V gene is TRBV5-1, the J gene TRBJ2-1, with 14 bases aligning to TRBD2. Germline V lookup: CDR1 SGHRS, CDR2 YFSETQ. V shed 4 bases and J 4 bases; nucleotides not matched to a gene: 7. The CDR3 spans 17 residues. The CDR3 DNA reads TGCGCCAGCAGCACCGGGACTAGCGGGGGCCTATACAATGAGCAGTTCTTC. Protein: CASSTGTSGGLYNEQFF.

This clonotype has a handful of counts. The chain uses TRBV7-9 and TRBJ2-5, with 7 nucleotides matching TRBD1. Germline V lookup: CDR1 SEHNR, CDR2 FQNEAQ (reference sequence). The CDR3 runs to 16 residues. Trimming removed 5 bases from V and 0 bases from J; junction bases left unmatched: 9. The CDR3 region is CASSAAGTEYQETQYF. In nucleotides, the CDR3 is TGTGCCAGCAGCGCAGCCGGGACAGAGTACCAAGAGACCCAGTACTTC.

The chain has TRBV29-1 and TRBJ1-2; D uncertain. Germline-derived CDR1 and CDR2 are SQVTM and ANQGSEA. The CDR3 is 12 amino acids. V shed 3 bases and J shed 3 bases, with 8 bases lying between them. Here the CDR3 DNA reads TGCAGCGTTGAGTTCAAATACTATGGCTACACCTTC. Encoded protein: CSVEFKYYGYTF.

This clonotype has more than one count but fewer than ten. The chain combines TRBV2 with TRBJ1-1; D unclear. Germline V gene data show CDR1 as SNHLY and CDR2 as FYNNEI. V was cut by 7 bases and J by 0 bases, with 15 bases left in between. CDR3 length: 15 residues. Here the CDR3 DNA reads TGTGCCAGCATTCTAAGCCCTGCGATGAACACTGAAGCTTTCTTT. Translated, it gives CASILSPAMNTEAFF.

This clonotype was seen ten or more times. The gene calls are TRBV4-3 and TRBJ1-1; 7 bases map to TRBD1. V dropped 2 bases and J dropped 5; count of bases not matched to a gene: 8. The CDR3 runs 15 residues. Germline V gives CDR1 LGHNA, CDR2 YSLEER. Here the CDR3 reads CASSQPRQGGTEAFF. CDR3 nucleotide sequence: TGCGCCAGCAGCCAACCCCGGCAGGGGGGGACTGAAGCTTTCTTT.

The rearrangement uses TRBV2 and TRBJ1-1; D is uncertain. The CDR3 consists of 13 residues. Germline CDR1 and CDR2: SNHLY and FYNNEI. V dropped 9 bases and J dropped 2 bases, with 13 bases sitting between them. DNA for the CDR3: TGTGCCAGGGGAACGCAGGCAAACACTGAAGCTTTCTTT. This encodes CARGTQANTEAFF.

This chain links TRBV7-9 with TRBJ1-2; the D is unclear. This CDR3 has 12 residues. Trimming cost V 5 bases and J 8 bases, with 12 bases left between them. The germline V gene encodes CDR1 SEHNR and CDR2 FQNEAQ (reference sequence). The CDR3 reads CASSHAIGGYTF. CDR3 nucleotide sequence: TGTGCCAGCAGCCATGCGATTGGCGGCTACACCTTC.

This chain links TRBV7-3 with TRBJ2-2; D is possibly TRBD1 or TRBD2 (5 bases each). Per germline, CDR1 SGHTA and CDR2 FQGTGA. V was trimmed by 5 bases and J by 4 bases, leaving 11 bases between them. The CDR3 covers 14 residues. The CDR3 nucleotides are TGTGCCAGCAGCCGAGGGGTGGGCACCGGGGAGCTGTTTTTT. It codes for CASSRGVGTGELFF. Full variable domain (remainder filled in from reference TRBV7-3 and TRBJ2-2): GAGVSQTPSNKVTEKGKYVELRCDPISGHTALYWYRQSLGQGPEFLIYFQGTGAADDSGLPNDRFFAVRPEGSVSTLKIQRTERGDSAVYLCASSRGVGTGELFFGEGSRLTVL.

This clonotype was seen a few times. The chain carries TRBV7-9 and TRBJ2-1, with D hard to call. The V end lost 2 bases, the J end lost 5 bases, and 10 bases lay between the germline ends. CDR1 SEHNR and CDR2 FQNEAQ come from the germline V gene (reference sequence). The CDR3 spans 14 residues. The CDR3 DNA sequence: TGTGCCAGCAGCTTATTCGACAACCACAATGAGCAGTTCTTC. This sequence encodes CASSLFDNHNEQFF. The full variable domain, its missing parts supplied by reference TRBV7-9 and TRBJ2-1, is DTGVSQNPRHKITKRGQNVTFRCDPISEHNRLYWYRQTLGQGPEFLTYFQNEAQLEKSRLLSDRFSAERPKGSFSTLEIQRTEQGDSAMYLCASSLFDNHNEQFFGPGTRLTVL.

The CDR3 sequence is CASSQVQWRGGRFMREDTQYF. Here the CDR3 DNA reads TGCGCCAGCAGCCAAGTACAGTGGCGGGGGGGCCGTTTTATGAGGGAAGATACGCAGTATTTT. The J gene is TRBJ2-3, the V gene TRBV4-1; 9 bases fit TRBD2. Germline V CDR1 and CDR2: MGHRA, YSYEKL. Germline trimming cut 1 base from V and 5 bases from J; bases unmatched to any gene: 22. The CDR3 consists of 21 residues.

This clonotype was observed a few times. The chain uses TRBV19 and TRBJ2-5, with 9 positions matching TRBD1. V was pared by 9 bases and J by 3 bases, with 11 bases of the junction left unmatched. The CDR3 consists of 15 residues. CDR1 is LNHDA, CDR2 SQIVND, per germline (reference sequence). In DNA, the CDR3 is TGTGCCAGCGAAAACACTCGGACAGGGGAAGAGACCCAGTACTTC. Its translation: CASENTRTGEETQYF.

This clonotype has just a few counts. V is TRBV7-8 and J is TRBJ2-2; perhaps TRBD2 as D (6 bases). Germline V CDR1 and CDR2: SGHVS, FQNEAQ. V gave up 1 base and J gave up 7 bases, with 13 bases separating them. This CDR3 spans 15 amino acids. The CDR3 DNA reads TGTGCCAGCAGCTTAGGGGGATGGGGGGACGGGGAGCTGTTTTTT. Translating gives CASSLGGWGDGELFF.

This clonotype was counted between two and nine times. This rearrangement joins TRBV27 to TRBJ1-3, with a tentative D call TRBD1 (5 bases). Per the germline V gene, CDR1 is MNHEY and CDR2 is SMNVEV (reference sequence). The CDR3 length is 15 residues. Trimming took off 6 bases at V and 4 bases at J, with 16 bases between the two ends. The CDR3 DNA follows: TGTGCCAGCAGCCAGGGTCCAACGACGGGAAACACCATATATTTT. Translation: CASSQGPTTGNTIYF.

This clonotype was seen a few times. CDR3 residues: CASKGTGSPEAFF. CDR3 coding DNA: TGTGCCAGCAAAGGAACCGGGTCACCTGAAGCTTTCTTT. The rearrangement uses TRBV28 and TRBJ1-1, with D unresolved. The ends were cut back, 7 bases at V and 6 bases at J, with 15 bases in the middle. This CDR3 region has 13 residues. The germline V gene encodes CDR1 MDHEN and CDR2 SYDVKM.

This clonotype was seen many times. The J gene is TRBJ2-7, the V gene TRBV7-7, with D perhaps matching TRBD1 (6 bases). This CDR3 comprises 16 residues. CDR1 is SSHAT and CDR2 is FNYEAQ in the germline V gene (reference sequence). This chain's CDR3 is CASSWGDGQSFYEQYV. CDR3 nucleotide sequence: TGTGCTAGCAGCTGGGGAGACGGACAGTCCTTTTACGAGCAGTACGTC.

This rearrangement joins TRBV18 to TRBJ2-3; 9 nucleotides match TRBD1. Germline CDR1 KGHSH, CDR2 LQKENI. The CDR3 consists of 15 residues. J was trimmed by 3 bases and V by 4 bases; bases with no gene match: 5. CDR3 bases: TGTGCCAGCTCACTAGGGACAGGGAGGACAGATACGCAGTATTTT. Encoded protein: CASSLGTGRTDTQYF.